The source of this TCR beta chain is a study of cytomegalovirus exposure and HLA in healthy donors. To note about this clone: Its antigen is unidentified.

General study points: Later on, an analysis showed TCR association rates differing by HLA locus, with DRB1 the most and HLA-C the fewest.

The PCR had 60 Vbeta and 13 Jbeta primers. Generated by immunoSEQ multiplex PCR, the TCRdb table keeps only in-frame clones and is missing some. The top ten clones hold 4.5% to 5% of a sample with 150,000 to 200,000 clones, about three quarters of them seen once. In germline, CDR1 is LGHNA, CDR2 YNFKEQ. Unmatched junction bases numbered 9, after V lost 4 bases and J lost 4 bases. CDR3 length: 16 amino acids. The source of this sequence is a man aged 18 to 30 in good health and CMV-seropositive. The sequenced sample consisted of PBMCs. This rearrangement joins TRBV4-2 to TRBJ2-1, with TRBD1 matching 8 bases. CDR3 sequence reads: CASSREADRGYNEQFF. DNA for the CDR3: TGTGCCAGCAGCCGAGAGGCTGACAGGGGATACAATGAGCAGTTCTTC.